Below, 18 T cell receptor beta chains from the same sample are listed, as sequenced in a study of identical twins (dated by TCRdb to 2016 to 2017). Libraries were built with 5' RACE. For sequencing, an Illumina HiSeq 2000 was employed. Using fastp at Q25 and MiXCR, TCRdb reprocessed the public reads and kept productive beta chains. Rows are unified per CDR3 protein, each entry keeping the most common DNA and genes. This sample comprises approximately 300,000 distinct CDR3 sequences, 9.5% of them detected only once. 7% to 8.5% of the sample lies in the top ten. These sequences were also reported in another study, on yellow fever vaccine responses in identical twins.

Sequencing used CD8+ T cells sorted from blood. All receptors derive from a woman aged 18-29 years in good health.

This clonotype was seen repeatedly, ten times or more. The chain joins TRBV5-6 to TRBJ2-1; D is perhaps TRBD1 (5 bases). The CDR3 contains 13 residues. Looked up from germline, CDR1 is SGHDT and CDR2 is YYEEEE. Trimming removed 4 bases at V and 9 bases at J, with 14 bases between. The CDR3 reads CASSPSDGAEQFF. CDR3 DNA: TGTGCCAGCAGCCCGAGCGATGGGGCTGAGCAGTTCTTC.

The sample holds a few counts of this clonotype. The chain has TRBV6-1 and TRBJ2-5, with 10 bases identical to TRBD2. With 7 bases clipped from V and 1 base from J, the junction kept 6 bases outside the gene matches. The V gene's germline CDR1 is MNHNS and CDR2 SASEGT. The CDR3 sequence is 15 residues long. This chain's CDR3 is CASTLSGGVQETQYF. The CDR3 DNA reads as TGTGCCAGCACCTTAAGCGGGGGGGTCCAAGAGACCCAGTACTTC.

This clonotype showed up just a few times. J is TRBJ2-7 and V is TRBV27; weak D call: TRBD1 (6 bases). Trimming removed 5 bases from V and 2 bases from J, with 13 bases in between. Per germline, CDR1 MNHEY and CDR2 SMNVEV (reference sequence). CDR3 size: 14 residues. This chain's CDR3 is CASSLIRDTYEQYF. The CDR3 DNA sequence: TGTGCCAGCAGTCTTATCCGGGACACCTACGAGCAGTACTTC.

The rearrangement uses TRBV9 and TRBJ1-2; 12 nucleotides match TRBD1. CDR3 length: 16 residues. V lost 4 bases and J lost 4; bases outside the gene matches: 8. Germline loops: CDR1 SGDLS, CDR2 YYNGEE. CDR3 sequence: CASSPTGQGAFYGYTF. The CDR3 coding sequence is TGTGCCAGCAGCCCGACGGGACAGGGGGCTTTCTATGGCTACACCTTC.

This clonotype was counted between two and nine times. The chain employs TRBV4-1 and TRBJ2-7; TRBD1 agrees at 7 bases. V lost 3 bases, J lost 0 bases, and 8 bases stayed unmatched. CDR1 is MGHRA and CDR2 is YSYEKL in the germline V gene. CDR3 length: 16 residues. CDR3 region: CASSQPGQVSSYEQYF. In DNA, the CDR3 is TGCGCCAGCAGCCAGCCCGGACAGGTGAGCTCCTACGAGCAGTACTTC.

This clonotype was counted many times. This chain uses TRBV4-3 with TRBJ2-5; maybe TRBD2 (6 bases). Deletions cut 2 bases from V and 3 bases from J, with 16 bases between. The CDR3 loop spans 16 amino acids. Germline loops: CDR1 LGHNA, CDR2 YSLEER. CDR3 sequence reads: CASSQTYRGLEETQYF. The DNA for the CDR3 is TGCGCCAGCAGCCAAACCTACCGGGGGTTGGAAGAGACCCAGTACTTC.

This clonotype has just a few counts. The genes are TRBV2 and TRBJ1-4, with 12 bases that match TRBD1. The CDR3 covers 17 residues. From germline, CDR1 is SNHLY and CDR2 FYNNEI. Trimming cost V 2 bases and J 5 bases; bases outside gene matches: 6. The CDR3 reads CASSEPGQGASNEKLFF. In DNA form, the CDR3 reads TGTGCCAGCAGTGAACCGGGACAGGGGGCGTCCAATGAAAAACTGTTTTTT.

This clonotype was seen at least ten times. The chain is built from TRBV29-1 and TRBJ2-1, with D unresolved. There are 13 residues in the CDR3. The V gene lost 4 bases and the J gene lost 3 bases, with 10 bases spanning the gap. CDR1 is SQVTM and CDR2 is ANQGSEA in the germline V gene. CDR3 nucleotides: TGCAGCGTTGTGACGTGGGGCTACAATGAGCAGTTCTTC. This codes for CSVVTWGYNEQFF.

V usage is TRBV29-1 and J usage is TRBJ2-2, with TRBD1 matching over 7 bases. V shed 6 bases, J shed 8 bases, and the junction held 3 bases outside the gene matches. The CDR3 spans 11 residues. Germline CDR1 and CDR2: SQVTM and ANQGSEA. For the CDR3, the DNA is TGCAGCGTATTCAGGGGGGGGGAGCTGTTTTTT. Translated: CSVFRGGELFF.

This clonotype was detected a few times. The chain employs TRBV12-3 or TRBV12-4 and TRBJ2-7, with D possibly TRBD2 on 6 matching bases. This CDR3 has 15 amino acids. Trimming took 2 bases from V and 0 from J, leaving 11 bases between them. The CDR3 protein is CASSLSGEISYEQYF. DNA for the CDR3: TGTGCCAGCAGTTTATCGGGGGAAATCTCCTACGAGCAGTACTTC.

J is TRBJ2-1 and V is TRBV4-2, with TRBD2 identical over 7 bases. Germline V gene lookup returns CDR1 LGHNA and CDR2 YNFKEQ. V trimming: 2 bases; J trimming: 6 bases; junction bases outside the gene matches: 10. The CDR3 loop spans 16 amino acids. In DNA, the CDR3 is TGTGCCAGCAGCCAAAAATCGAGCGGGGAATTCAATGAGCAGTTCTTC. Amino acid sequence: CASSQKSSGEFNEQFF.

This clonotype was picked up many times. This chain connects TRBV27 to TRBJ1-2; weak D call: TRBD1 (6 bases). The CDR3 length is 15 residues. Trimming removed 7 bases at V and 2 bases at J, with 17 bases between. Germline lookup yields CDR1 MNHEY and CDR2 SMNVEV (reference sequence). The CDR3 sequence: CASIERQGLNYGYTF. CDR3 DNA: TGTGCCAGCATCGAGCGGCAGGGGCTCAACTATGGCTACACCTTC.

This clonotype showed up many times. The CDR3 region is CASSLEIAYEQYF. CDR3 coding DNA: TGCGCCAGCAGCTTGGAAATTGCCTACGAGCAGTACTTC. The gene calls are TRBV5-1 and TRBJ2-7; D is unresolved. Trimming shortened V by 0 bases and J by 2 bases, and 6 bases separated the two germline ends. This CDR3 has 13 amino acids. Germline CDR1 and CDR2: SGHRS and YFSETQ.

This clonotype was counted only a few times. The rearrangement joins TRBV3-1 to TRBJ2-1; 8 nucleotides align to TRBD2. The V segment lost 3 bases and the J segment 4 bases; nucleotides outside the gene matches: 17. CDR3 length equals 19 residues. The germline gives CDR1 LGHDT, CDR2 YNNKEL (reference sequence). The CDR3, as DNA: TGTGCCAGCAGCCAGACGGGGCTAGCGGGCGTCCTGAGTTACAATGAGCAGTTCTTC. This codes for CASSQTGLAGVLSYNEQFF.

This clonotype was counted at least ten times. This chain joins TRBV20-1 and TRBJ2-1; a weak D match, TRBD2 (5 bases). Trimming pared 3 bases from V and 5 bases from J, leaving 17 bases between. The V gene's germline CDR1 is DFQATT and CDR2 SNEGSKA (reference sequence). The CDR3 sequence is 15 residues long. CDR3 in DNA: TGCAGTGCTAGCCTCTCAGGACTGGACCACAATGAGCAGTTCTTC. Its translation is CSASLSGLDHNEQFF.

The sample holds many counts of this clonotype. V usage is TRBV11-2 and J usage is TRBJ2-7; D might be TRBD2 (7 bases). Trimming shortened V by 1 base and J by 1 base, and 11 bases separated the two germline ends. Germline loops: CDR1 SGHAT, CDR2 FQNNGV. This CDR3 has 15 amino acids. The CDR3 loop is CASSLAGGGSYEQYF. The CDR3 nucleotides read TGTGCCAGCAGCTTAGCGGGGGGCGGATCCTACGAGCAGTACTTC.

The sample holds many counts of this clonotype. V is TRBV5-5 and J is TRBJ1-4; D not certain. The V gene's germline CDR1 is SGHKS and CDR2 YYEKEE (reference sequence). Trimming shortened V by 2 bases and J by 5 bases, and 22 bases separated the two germline ends. The CDR3 runs 18 residues. The CDR3 DNA sequence: TGTGCCAGCAGCTTTCGGTGGTTGGACCAACATCAGAATGAAAAACTGTTTTTT. Translated, it gives CASSFRWLDQHQNEKLFF.

The gene calls are TRBV7-6 and TRBJ2-7; 9 bases line up with TRBD2. Germline lookup yields CDR1 SGHVS and CDR2 FNYEAQ. CDR3 length equals 15 residues. V lost 1 base, J lost 0 bases, and 1 base stayed unmatched. The CDR3 spells CASSLGREGSYEQYF. The CDR3 region has the DNA TGTGCCAGCAGCTTAGGGCGGGAGGGCTCCTACGAGCAGTACTTC.